This T cell receptor beta chain was captured by sequencing in a study of blood T cells in healthy people across ages (dated by TCRdb to 2013 to 2016). At the level of the whole study: In model experiments, template switching captured about one uniquely barcoded TCR beta cDNA molecule for every two T cells. Age-related changes in TCR beta repertoire diversity were measured in the study by deep sequencing normalized with unique cDNA molecular identifiers. The donors were split into four age groups: young (average 16 years), middle-aged (over 35), aged (roughly 68) and long-lived (about 74). For two donors (one aged 18 to 30 and one aged 80 or older), the study analyzed two additional independent replicas of 1 million unique cDNA reads from the same blood draw. The full study reports these points: Observed TCR beta diversity per million T cells fell roughly linearly with age, and a significant reduction was already apparent by age roughly 40. Estimates of total diversity from one million sequenced T cells were regarded as lower bounds and underestimates. Conclusive comparison of naive and antigen-experienced compartments was prevented by the profiling of bulk unsorted PBMCs. The percentage of naive T cells measured by flow cytometry correlated strongly with observed TCR beta diversity. Compared with the aged group, the long-lived group had more naive CD4+ T cells, fewer expanded clones and increased TCR diversity, suggesting age selection. Because the CMV infection status of the donors was unknown, age-related changes in expanded clonotypes may potentially have been confounded.

The CDR3 runs 15 amino acids, cysteine and phenylalanine included. The entry retains the CDR3 DNA only, 45 bases that are in frame from base 1. From the germline V gene, CDR1 is ENHRY and CDR2 is SYGVKD. Trimmed from V: 3 bases; trimmed from J: 4 bases; junction bases lacking a gene match: 3. Systemically healthy Caucasian individuals from Russia, some 36 in total and aged roughly 6 to 100 years, were included as donors. Each donor gave about 9.8 milliliters of peripheral blood, drawn into EDTA-treated Vacutainer tubes. Ficoll-Paque density-gradient centrifugation was used to isolate PBMCs, with at least 6 million per sample. Trizol reagent was used to extract total RNA from the PBMCs, yielding at least 6 micrograms per sample. For every donor, an aliquot of PBMCs went through flow cytometry to measure the percentages of naive CD45RAhigh/CD27high T cells. The library was made by 5' RACE. Sequencing was performed on an Illumina HiSeq 2500. A second roughly 7 to 12 cycle PCR used a sample-barcoded 5' primer and a J-beta primer mix. A unique molecular identifier was introduced onto each TCR beta cDNA molecule by a template-switch 5' adaptor carrying 12 random nucleotides. At least 3 million CDR3-containing paired-end reads were obtained from each sample. The Mint cDNA synthesis kit, primed by a TRBC-specific oligonucleotide, was used to synthesize first-strand cDNA from all RNA. After uracil-DNA glycosylase treatment, a first 18-cycle PCR used universal primers M1SS and BC2_uni_R on all cDNA. Per the authors' processing: For normalization, 1 million high-quality reads were randomly selected from each sample, with every read carrying a distinct molecular identifier. Instead of being binned into consensus sequences, reads with shared molecular identifiers were discarded. MiTCR, with a Q25 quality threshold and the strictest error-elimination algorithm, was used for CDR3 identification, clonotype clustering and error correction. A nonparametric unseen species model with Euler transformation was used to estimate a lower bound on total TCR beta diversity. TCRdb trimmed public reads at Q25 via fastp, called clones via MiXCR and kept in-frame beta chains. Identical CDR3 protein sequences are pooled into one entry, listed with their most common genes and DNA. In this record, the V and J calls reflect TCRdb's handling and not the investigators' own analysis. The sample has more than 650,000 distinct CDR3 sequences on record, 20% to 30% of them singletons. Under 3% of the sample rests with the top ten.

This clonotype was observed a handful of times. Its antigen is unknown. No base quality values were provided; no much bigger clone lies one nucleotide off. The same sample was also studied in work on T cells of mothers and their children. As the second paper documents: Donors were nine systemically healthy Caucasian individuals: three mothers and their six children. cDNA synthesis used all of the extracted RNA, with approximately 1.6 ug of RNA in each 15 ul reaction. In the second PCR, the M1S primer introduced both the sample barcodes and 2-4 random nucleotides. Each mother yielded over 9.5 million TCR beta CDR3 reads and each child some 3 million reads. TCR recombination output is similarly shaped by thymic selection in related and unrelated pairs, with a minor effect exerted by inherited differences. Normalized repertoire overlap in related mother-child pairs was always slightly higher than in unrelated mother-child pairs, but the difference was never significant. With a sensitivity of approximately 92 clones per million clonotypes, no persistent microchimeric T cell clones were detected. To look for features that set related mother-child pairs apart from unrelated individuals, the researchers ran deep NGS to compare the TCR beta repertoires of mothers and children. The mean age was roughly 40 +/- 4 years for the mothers and 11 +/- 4 years for the children. After adapter ligation was performed with NEBNext reagents, the libraries were sequenced on an Illumina HiSeq 2000 with 100+100 nt paired-end reads. Mother and child libraries were prepared a month apart and sequenced in separate runs to prevent cross-contamination. For each donor, between about 450,000 and 2,300,000 distinct TCR beta clonotypes were identified. Naive TCR beta clonotypes were estimated from low-frequency clonotypes matched to each donor's FACS-determined naive share, without sorting.

Sequencing input: blood. The sequence came from a boy younger than 18 in good health. The chain uses TRBV10-3 and TRBJ2-3; TRBD2 matches 11 bases in the middle. The CDR3 corresponds to CAISETSGGADTQYF. The sequenced DNA is TGTGCCATCAGTGAAACTAGCGGGGGCGCAGATACGCAGTATTTT.